This TCR beta chain derives from a study of blood T cell repertoires in COVID-19. As for the study in general: Researchers got acute and convalescent COVID-19 samples from the United States, Italy and Spain. The cDNA or gDNA used as material had been derived from T cells, B-cell-depleted T cells, or PBMCs.

Original handling: For nucleated cells, counts were estimated from reference gene primer amplification. Produced via immunoSEQ multiplex PCR; TCRdb's table is partial and in-frame only. The V and J calls and clone size are taken from that table; D and trimming were inferred from the DNA. Counted here are a few hundred thousand clones, 85% to 90% occurring once; the ten biggest clones make up 2.1%. The junction had 7 bases not matched to a gene; V was cut back by 1 base and J by 5 bases. The CDR3 totals 16 residues. From germline, CDR1 is LNHNV and CDR2 YYDKDF (reference sequence). The Seattle patients joined while their infection was active and were tracked longitudinally afterward.

The receptor was derived from an older woman with COVID-19, enrolled during active disease. The rearrangement uses TRBV15 and TRBJ1-4, with 7 bases matching TRBD1. The sample was peripheral blood. CDR3 loop: CATSRVLGQRNEKLFF. The CDR3 DNA reads as TGTGCCACCAGCAGAGTCTTGGGACAGCGGAATGAAAAACTGTTTTTT.